One sample yielded the 14 T cell receptor beta chains listed below, sequenced in a study of CD8+CD57+ T cells in acquired aplastic anemia. The template used for profiling TCR beta VDJ and CDR3 was genomic DNA. From the reads, TCRdb called clonotypes with MiXCR, one entry per CDR3 protein. The sample gives around 400,000 distinct CDR3 sequences, around 72% of which show up once; 4% is in the top ten. The sequenced sample was sorted CD4+, CD8+, or CD8+CD57+ T cells (not recorded which) from PBMCs. These receptor sequences come from a human donor in good health, serving as a control.

V and J are TRBV24-1 and TRBJ1-2, with D perhaps TRBD1 (5 bases). The CDR3 sequence is 13 residues long. V lost 4 bases, J lost 3 bases, and 8 bases lay in between. The germline V gene encodes CDR1 KGHDR and CDR2 SFDVKD. CDR3 sequence: CATSEDSYYGYTF. DNA for the CDR3: TGTGCCACCAGTGAAGACAGTTACTATGGCTACACCTTC.

The chain is built from TRBV2 and TRBJ1-1; a possible D gene is TRBD1 (6 bases). Trimming removed 6 bases at V and 3 bases at J, with 14 bases between. Germline loops: CDR1 SNHLY, CDR2 FYNNEI. This CDR3 region has 14 residues. CDR3 in amino acids: CASRPRQAYTEAFF. Written as DNA, the CDR3 is TGTGCCAGCAGACCACGACAGGCCTACACTGAAGCTTTCTTT. The full variable domain, with the rest looked up from reference TRBV2 and TRBJ1-1, is EPEVTQTPSHQVTQMGQEVILRCVPISNHLYFYWYRQILGQKVEFLVSFYNNEISEKSEIFDDQFSVERPDGSNFTLKIRSTKLEDSAMYFCASRPRQAYTEAFFGQGTRLTVV.

V is TRBV7-8 and J is TRBJ1-5; D is unresolved. Germline CDR1 reads SGHVS; CDR2 reads FQNEAQ. V shed 5 bases and J shed 14 bases, with 25 bases lying between them. This CDR3 region has 15 residues. The CDR3 here is CASSPDLLTDHTKHF. Written as DNA, the CDR3 is TGTGCCAGCAGCCCGGATCTACTGACTGATCACACCAAGCATTTT.

This clonotype was seen a handful of times. The J gene is TRBJ1-5, the V gene TRBV27; no reliable D call. Trimming left V 6 bases short and J 4 bases short, with 13 bases between. The CDR3 spans 14 residues. The germline CDR1 and CDR2 sequences are MNHEY and SMNVEV (reference sequence). CDR3 nucleotides: TGTGCCAGCAGCCAAGGACGGGAAAATCAGCCCCAGCATTTT. This gives the protein CASSQGRENQPQHF.

This clonotype was recorded only once. The chain couples TRBV15 to TRBJ1-2; tentatively, D is TRBD1 (6 bases). The CDR3 contains 17 residues. Trimming pared 1 base from V and 4 bases from J, leaving 19 bases between. CDR1 and CDR2 from the germline V gene are LNHNV and YYDKDF (reference sequence). The CDR3 is CATSRVRGDTLAYGYTF. For the CDR3, the DNA is TGTGCCACCAGCAGAGTACGTGGGGACACCCTTGCCTATGGCTACACCTTC.

Points on this clonotype: Its ends do not fully match the called genes, so a read error is possible. The chain joins TRBV7-3 to TRBJ2-5; 8 bases align to TRBD2. This CDR3 contains 16 residues. Germline V gene sequence: CDR1 SGHTA, CDR2 FQGTGA. The CDR3 DNA sequence: TGTGCCAGCAGCTTAGGGGCTCGGGGGGGGGAAGAGAACCAGTACTTC. It yields the protein CASSLGARGGEENQYF.

Concerning this clonotype: The junction departs from germline at one end; a sequencing error may be responsible. The chain recombines TRBV7-2 with TRBJ2-3, with TRBD2 as a possible D gene (5 bases). The CDR3 extends over 14 amino acids. Germline V gives CDR1 SGHTA, CDR2 FQGNSA. The chain's CDR3 is CASSVERTLDGYTF. CDR3 nucleotides: TGTGCCAGCAGCGTAGAGCGGACCTTGGATGGCTACACCTTT.

Ten or more counts support this clonotype. This sequence joins TRBV7-9 and TRBJ1-1; D not resolved. V lost 5 bases and J lost 0, with 1 base in between. The germline V gene encodes CDR1 SEHNR and CDR2 FQNEAQ (reference sequence). This CDR3 is 11 amino acids long. CDR3 region: CASSMNTEAFF. The CDR3, as DNA: TGTGCCAGCAGCATGAACACTGAAGCTTTCTTT.

The chain combines TRBV7-2 with TRBJ1-3; D is ambiguous. This CDR3 is built from 17 residues. Deletions cut 3 bases from V and 8 bases from J, with 23 bases between. Germline CDR1 and CDR2: SGHTA and FQGNSA. The CDR3 reads CASSLESLSSSEHTIYF. Written as DNA, the CDR3 is TGTGCCAGCAGCTTGGAATCGCTAAGTAGCTCTGAACACACCATATATTTT.

Points on this clonotype: This CDR3 is missing its conserved last phenylalanine or tryptophan, likely due to a read error. It is unclear where the CDR3 begins or ends on the DNA, so no DNA is shown, and the CDR3 is as TCRdb lists it. The chain has TRBV19 and TRBJ1-1; TRBD1, the D gene given by the table, was not confirmed from the DNA. The CDR3 extends over 14 residues, inclusive of both ends. Germline-derived CDR1 and CDR2 are LNHDA and SQIVND (reference sequence). The CDR3 reads CASTGQGYQPQHFC.

This clonotype was counted once. Because the CDR3 is missing its conserved closing phenylalanine or tryptophan, this is likely a read error. The DNA is left out, because the CDR3 cannot be placed on it with certainty; the CDR3 is given as TCRdb lists it. The V gene is TRBV5-1, the J gene TRBJ1-1. Germline V gene lookup returns CDR1 SGHRS and CDR2 YFSETQ. Termini included, the CDR3 measures 11 amino acids. CDR3 in amino acids: CATGSGVEADL.

This clonotype was recorded many times. The gene calls are TRBV4-1 and TRBJ2-6; no clear D. In germline, CDR1 is MGHRA, CDR2 YSYEKL. This CDR3 has 15 residues. Trimming took 0 bases from V and 2 from J, leaving 5 bases between them. CDR3 bases: TGCGCCAGCAGCCAAGATGGGGCTGGGGCCAACGTCCTGACTTTC. Residues: CASSQDGAGANVLTF.

The rearrangement uses TRBV2 and TRBJ1-2; perhaps TRBD1 as D (5 bases). Germline lookup yields CDR1 SNHLY and CDR2 FYNNEI. The CDR3 contains 12 residues. V was pared by 6 bases and J by 12 bases, with 17 bases between. The CDR3 loop is CASSEGGGGDTF. The CDR3 DNA reads TGTGCCAGCAGCGAGGGTGGGGGTGGGGACACCTTC.

This clonotype was observed once. The chain has TRBV7-9 and TRBJ2-1; weak D call: TRBD1 (5 bases). V shed 5 bases and J shed 5 bases, with 10 bases lying between them. Germline CDR1 and CDR2: SEHNR and FQNEAQ (reference sequence). There are 13 residues in the CDR3. The CDR3 is CASSPVGDNEQFF. As DNA, the CDR3 is TGTGCCAGCAGCCCAGTAGGGGACAATGAGCAGTTCTTC.